One and the same sample provided the 24 T cell receptor beta chains below, sequenced in a study of response to subunit inactivated influenza vaccine. TCRdb analysed the RT-PCR reads with MiXCR anew, one entry per CDR3 protein. The table records approximately 230,000 distinct CDR3 sequences, more than 10% of them present only once. The sequencing here drew on non-naive T cells sorted from PBMCs, taken around 15 days before vaccination. Receptor source: a man aged 50 to 60 who received an inactivated influenza vaccine.

The table lists this clonotype with many counts. V usage is TRBV12-3 or TRBV12-4 and J usage is TRBJ1-5; 8 bases align to TRBD1. The CDR3 is 14 residues long. Trimming cost V 5 bases and J 6 bases; bases outside gene matches: 6. The CDR3 loop reads CASSTGQGTQPQHF. CDR3 sequence (DNA): TGTGCCAGCAGTACCGGACAGGGCACTCAGCCCCAGCATTTT.

The gene calls are TRBV12-3 or TRBV12-4 and TRBJ1-4, with a possible D match to TRBD1 (6 bases). This CDR3 has 14 residues. V shed 3 bases and J shed 8 bases, with 13 bases lying between them. DNA of the CDR3: TGTGCCAGCAGTTTCGGGAAAGGGGGAGAAAAACTGTTTTTT. It translates to CASSFGKGGEKLFF.

This clonotype has just a few counts. V usage is TRBV5-8 and J usage is TRBJ2-2; D call uncertain. Trimming shortened V by 0 bases and J by 0 bases, and 6 bases separated the two germline ends. Germline values: CDR1 SGHTS, CDR2 YDEGEE. The CDR3 consists of 15 residues. The CDR3: CASSLDGPNTGELFF. In nucleotides, the CDR3 is TGTGCCAGCAGCTTGGACGGCCCGAACACCGGGGAGCTGTTTTTT.

This clonotype was seen ten or more times. This rearrangement joins TRBV5-1 to TRBJ2-5; no firm D call. The germline V gene has CDR1 SGHRS and CDR2 YFSETQ. The length of the CDR3 is 14 residues. The germline V and J ends were trimmed by 4 bases and 1 base, with 11 bases remaining between them. CDR3 region: CASSTSYGQETQYF. The DNA for the CDR3 is TGCGCCAGCAGCACGAGTTATGGCCAAGAGACCCAGTACTTC.

The sample holds a few counts of this clonotype. This chain uses TRBV4-1 with TRBJ2-1; D is ambiguous. The germline V gene has CDR1 MGHRA and CDR2 YSYEKL. The CDR3 contains 13 residues. Trimming pared 2 bases from V and 7 bases from J, leaving 9 bases between. The CDR3 loop reads CASSQQVVNEQFF. In DNA form, the CDR3 reads TGCGCCAGCAGCCAACAGGTTGTGAATGAGCAGTTCTTC.

This rearrangement joins TRBV7-2 to TRBJ2-7, with 8 positions matching TRBD1. This CDR3 comprises 16 residues. The ends lost 5 bases at V and 2 bases at J; junction bases unmatched: 11. Per the germline V gene, CDR1 is SGHTA and CDR2 is FQGNSA. This chain's CDR3 is CASSQRAGTGAYEQYF. In DNA, the CDR3 is TGTGCCAGCAGCCAAAGGGCCGGGACAGGAGCCTACGAGCAGTACTTC.

V and J are TRBV12-3 or TRBV12-4 and TRBJ1-4; TRBD1 matches 8 bases. The CDR3 consists of 16 residues. The V and J ends lost 2 bases and 2 bases, in that order; junction bases with no gene match: 4. The CDR3 region is CASSLQGAHTNEKLFF. CDR3 nucleotides: TGTGCCAGCAGTTTACAGGGGGCGCACACTAATGAAAAACTGTTTTTT.

This clonotype was observed a handful of times. This rearrangement joins TRBV3-1 to TRBJ1-5; 7 bases are a match to TRBD1. After removal of 1 base from V and 4 bases from J, the junction contained 10 bases not matched to a gene. The CDR3 runs to 17 residues. Germline CDR1 and CDR2: LGHDT and YNNKEL (reference sequence). The CDR3 coding sequence is TGTGCCAGCAGCCAAGGACAGGGTAGCGCGGGAAATCAGCCCCAGCATTTT. This gives the protein CASSQGQGSAGNQPQHF.

There are a few counts of this clonotype. The chain recombines TRBV20-1 with TRBJ2-7, with D possibly TRBD2 on 5 matching bases. The CDR3 consists of 14 residues. Trimming took off 3 bases at V and 2 bases at J, with 14 bases between the two ends. CDR1 is DFQATT and CDR2 is SNEGSKA in the germline V gene (reference sequence). CDR3 DNA sequence: TGCAGTGCTAGTAGGGCTACGGGGACCTACGAGCAGTACTTC. Its translation is CSASRATGTYEQYF.

V gene TRBV6-1 combines with J gene TRBJ2-7, with 13 bases lining up with TRBD2. Trimming at V came to 6 bases and at J to 1 base, leaving 6 bases not matched to a gene. Germline-derived CDR1 and CDR2 are MNHNS and SASEGT. The CDR3 covers 16 residues. Here the CDR3 reads CASSRLAGGISYEQYF. The DNA of the CDR3 is TGTGCCAGCAGCAGACTAGCGGGAGGTATTTCCTACGAGCAGTACTTC.

This clonotype was seen many times. The V call is TRBV5-1, the J call TRBJ2-2; possible D gene TRBD2, 5 bases. CDR1 is SGHRS and CDR2 is YFSETQ in the germline V gene. The V end lost 1 base, the J end lost 6 bases, and 19 bases lay between the germline ends. There are 17 residues in the CDR3. CDR3 coding DNA: TGCGCCAGCAGCTTGACCGGGTCCCCGGGGATTTCCGGGGAGCTGTTTTTT. It specifies CASSLTGSPGISGELFF.

The rearrangement links TRBV20-1 to TRBJ1-5, with D unresolved. V gave up 6 bases and J gave up 6 bases, with 15 bases separating them. The CDR3 has 13 residues. Germline V gives CDR1 DFQATT, CDR2 SNEGSKA (reference sequence). In nucleotides, the CDR3 is TGCAGTGCGAGAACGGCAGGCGGTCAGCCCCAGCATTTT. The encoded protein is CSARTAGGQPQHF.

The rearrangement uses TRBV19 and TRBJ2-2; TRBD1 is a possible D gene (5 bases). This CDR3 contains 16 residues. Germline values: CDR1 LNHDA, CDR2 SQIVND (reference sequence). V lost 7 bases, J lost 2 bases, and 17 bases lay in between. CDR3: CASIRTPRENTGELFF. CDR3 DNA sequence: TGTGCCAGTATCCGAACCCCCAGGGAAAACACCGGGGAGCTGTTTTTT.

This clonotype was counted only a few times. This chain joins TRBV20-1 and TRBJ2-3; 8 bases agree with TRBD1. Per the germline V gene, CDR1 is DFQATT and CDR2 is SNEGSKA (reference sequence). This CDR3 is 14 amino acids long. The J segment lost 3 bases and the V segment lost 3 bases, leaving 5 bases of the junction unmatched. The DNA for the CDR3 is TGCAGTGCTAGGAACAGGGGGGTGACAGATACGCAGTATTTT. It encodes CSARNRGVTDTQYF.

The sample holds a few counts of this clonotype. The CDR3 DNA reads TGTGCCAGCAGCGTAGAAGGGGGCGGGCGTACCCAGTACTTC. The encoded protein is CASSVEGGGRTQYF. V and J are TRBV9 and TRBJ2-5; 7 nucleotides line up with TRBD1. The CDR3 is 14 residues long. V gave up 0 bases and J gave up 8 bases; unmatched junction bases: 7. CDR1 is SGDLS and CDR2 is YYNGEE in the germline V gene.

The V and J genes are TRBV14 and TRBJ1-1; D uncertain. Germline loops: CDR1 SGHDN, CDR2 FVKESK. The CDR3 has 16 amino acids. Trimming shortened V by 3 bases and J by 6 bases, and 20 bases separated the two germline ends. The CDR3 DNA follows: TGTGCCAGCAGCCAGGGCCGTTACGGGCATAACTCTGAAGCTTTCTTT. Encoded protein: CASSQGRYGHNSEAFF.

This clonotype turned up a few times. This chain connects TRBV7-2 to TRBJ1-2; D is uncertain. Germline CDR1 is SGHTA and CDR2 is FQGNSA. This CDR3 is 18 amino acids long. Trimming shortened V by 1 base and J by 2 bases, and 20 bases separated the two germline ends. The CDR3 DNA is TGTGCCAGCAGCTTAGGGTTAATTGGCCGACCACCCAACTATGGCTACACCTTC. Its protein is CASSLGLIGRPPNYGYTF.

This clonotype has a handful of counts. This rearrangement joins TRBV15 to TRBJ2-7; D call uncertain. The V end was cut by 8 bases, the J end by 7 bases, with 15 bases between. The germline V gene has CDR1 LNHNV and CDR2 YYDKDF (reference sequence). This CDR3 is 12 amino acids long. The CDR3 reads CATRHWSGEQYF. The CDR3 DNA is TGTGCCACCCGCCATTGGTCCGGGGAGCAGTACTTC.

This clonotype was recorded many times. V usage is TRBV29-1 and J usage is TRBJ2-1, with D unresolved. Trimming took 0 bases from V and 8 from J, leaving 11 bases between them. From germline, CDR1 is SQVTM and CDR2 ANQGSEA. This CDR3 comprises 13 residues. The CDR3 DNA reads TGCAGCGTTGAAGATGAGTACGAAGATGAGCAGTTCTTC. Protein: CSVEDEYEDEQFF.

In this sample, this clonotype turned up a few times. The chain joins TRBV30 to TRBJ1-2; tentative D call: TRBD1 (6 bases). V was clipped by 6 bases and J by 8 bases, with 10 bases between them. Germline CDR1 and CDR2: GTSNPN and SVGIG (reference sequence). There are 10 residues in the CDR3. DNA of the CDR3: TGTGCCTGCGGGACAACGGGCTACACCTTC. It specifies CACGTTGYTF.

The CDR3 here is CASSSGTGFQETQYF. The CDR3 DNA reads as TGCGCCAGCAGCTCCGGAACGGGGTTCCAAGAGACCCAGTACTTC. The chain uses TRBV5-1 and TRBJ2-5; the D gene is possibly TRBD2 (5 bases). The CDR3 contains 15 residues. Germline CDR1 reads SGHRS; CDR2 reads YFSETQ. V lost 3 bases and J lost 1, with 13 bases in between.

The rearrangement joins TRBV11-2 to TRBJ2-7; perhaps D is TRBD1 or TRBD2 (6 bases each). V dropped 5 bases and J dropped 3 bases, with 17 bases sitting between them. The germline gives CDR1 SGHAT, CDR2 FQNNGV. This CDR3 is 15 amino acids long. CDR3 DNA sequence: TGTGCCAGCAGCCCCAAGGGGGGAGCTTTCTACGAGCAGTACTTC. Translating it yields CASSPKGGAFYEQYF.

The chain uses TRBV4-2 and TRBJ2-1; D unresolved. Trimming stripped 4 bases from V and 0 bases from J, with 10 bases between. CDR3 length: 15 amino acids. Germline CDR1 reads LGHNA; CDR2 reads YNFKEQ. The CDR3 loop reads CASSRSPSSYNEQFF. CDR3 in DNA: TGTGCCAGCAGCCGCAGCCCGAGCTCCTACAATGAGCAGTTCTTC.

V gene TRBV9 combines with J gene TRBJ1-1; D ambiguous. V was pared by 0 bases and J by 0 bases, with 9 bases between. The CDR3 runs to 15 residues. Germline CDR1 and CDR2: SGDLS and YYNGEE. As DNA, the CDR3 is TGTGCCAGCAGCGTAGGCGGCAGCTTGAACACTGAAGCTTTCTTT. This encodes CASSVGGSLNTEAFF.